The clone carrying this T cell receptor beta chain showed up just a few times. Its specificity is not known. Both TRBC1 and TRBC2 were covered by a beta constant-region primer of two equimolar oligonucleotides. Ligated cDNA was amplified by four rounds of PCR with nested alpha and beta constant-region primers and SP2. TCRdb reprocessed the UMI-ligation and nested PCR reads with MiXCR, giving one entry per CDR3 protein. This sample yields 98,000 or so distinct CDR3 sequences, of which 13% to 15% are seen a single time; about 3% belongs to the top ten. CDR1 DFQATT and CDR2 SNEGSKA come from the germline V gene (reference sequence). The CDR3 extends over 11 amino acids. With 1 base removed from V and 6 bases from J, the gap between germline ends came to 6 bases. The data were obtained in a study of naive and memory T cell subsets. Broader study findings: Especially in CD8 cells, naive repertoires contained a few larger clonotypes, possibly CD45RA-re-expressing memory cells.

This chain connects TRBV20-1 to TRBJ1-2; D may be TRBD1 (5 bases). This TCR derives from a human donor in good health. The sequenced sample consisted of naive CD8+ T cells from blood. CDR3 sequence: CSARGGDGYTF. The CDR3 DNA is TGCAGTGCTAGAGGGGGGGATGGCTACACCTTC.